This passage covers 5 T cell receptor beta chains from one sample sequenced in a study of blood T cell repertoires in COVID-19. Generated by immunoSEQ multiplex PCR, the TCRdb table keeps only in-frame clones and is missing some. The table records roughly 300,000 clones, roughly 80% of them present only once. Input material: peripheral blood. These TCRs come from a human donor with COVID-19, enrolled during active disease. The donor label of this sample is uncertain.

A few counts support this clone. The rearrangement joins TRBV18 to TRBJ1-2; D possibly corresponds to TRBD1 (6 bases). Trimming took off 3 bases at V and 5 bases at J, with 13 bases between the two ends. Germline CDR1 and CDR2: KGHSH and LQKENI. The CDR3 consists of 14 residues. CDR3: CASSPTTGPYGYTF. In nucleotides, the CDR3 is TGTGCCAGCTCACCTACAACAGGGCCATATGGCTACACCTTC.

The count of this clone is one. This sequence joins TRBV14 and TRBJ2-5; 9 bases are a match to TRBD2. CDR3 length equals 15 residues. After removal of 3 bases from V and 5 bases from J, the junction contained 7 bases not matched to a gene. CDR1 is SGHDN, CDR2 FVKESK, per germline. The DNA for the CDR3 is TGTGCCAGCAGCCAGACTAGCGGTCGACGGGAGACCCAGTACTTC. Its translation: CASSQTSGRRETQYF.

This chain links TRBV28 with TRBJ1-4; the match to TRBD1 covers 10 bases. The CDR3 length is 14 residues. Germline V CDR1 and CDR2: MDHEN, SYDVKM. The trim removed 6 bases at V and 7 bases at J, leaving 5 bases unmatched. The CDR3 here is CASRPGTGVEKLFF. The CDR3 region has the DNA TGTGCCAGCAGACCCGGGACAGGGGTTGAAAAACTGTTTTTT.

The chain uses TRBV18 and TRBJ2-5, with TRBD2 matching over 7 bases. The CDR3 runs to 14 residues. Germline assignment: CDR1 KGHSH and CDR2 LQKENI. Losses at the gene ends were 2 bases for V and 2 bases for J; bases not matched to a gene: 2. CDR3 protein: CASSPASGQETQYF. CDR3 in DNA: TGTGCCAGCTCACCAGCTAGCGGTCAAGAGACCCAGTACTTC. The full variable domain, rest sourced from reference TRBV18 and TRBJ2-5, is NAGVMQNPRHLVRRRGQEARLRCSPMKGHSHVYWYRQLPEEGLKFMVYLQKENIIDESGMPKERFSAEFPKEGPSILRIQQVVRGDSAAYFCASSPASGQETQYFGPGTRLLVL.

The chain links TRBV4-1 to TRBJ2-5; D unclear. V lost 4 bases, J lost 4 bases, and 19 bases lay in between. Germline V gene lookup returns CDR1 MGHRA and CDR2 YSYEKL. CDR3 size: 16 residues. The CDR3 coding sequence is TGCGCCAGCAGCCTAGTTCCTCCCGGTCTTGGAGAGACCCAGTACTTC. As protein: CASSLVPPGLGETQYF.